This paragraph covers one T cell receptor beta chain sequence. This sample is part of a study of blood T cell repertoires in COVID-19. In germline, CDR1 is SGHNT, CDR2 YENEEA. The germline V and J ends were trimmed by 5 bases and 0 bases, with 10 bases remaining between them. The CDR3 sequence is 15 residues long. Measured with immunoSEQ multiplex PCR; TCRdb has only the in-frame clones, and not every one. The repertoire holds about 360,000 clones, with less than 90% as singletons. The receptor was derived from an older woman with COVID-19, enrolled during active disease. This chain links TRBV11-3 with TRBJ1-4; D gene uncertain. What was sequenced was peripheral blood. The CDR3 nucleotides read TGTGCCAGCAGCCCGCACGGGGCAACTAATGAAAAACTGTTTTTT. It is translated as CASSPHGATNEKLFF.